A single TCR beta chain is shown here with its context. The antigen remains unidentified. CDR3 length: 17 amino acids. Germline V gene sequence: CDR1 SGHRS, CDR2 YFSETQ. V lost 3 bases and J 2 bases, leaving 17 bases between the germline ends. TCRdb's copy holds only in-frame clones and misses some; the assay was immunoSEQ multiplex PCR. Among 3,500 or so clones listed, around 90% were seen once. The data originate from a study of OX40 agonist ivuxolimab in advanced cancers. Whole-study results and caveats: Clonal expansion from baseline to week 6 occurred in both CD4+ and CD8+ T cells.

Sequenced here: CD4+ or CD8+ T cells sorted from blood, sampled in a trial of the OX40 agonist ivuxolimab. The chain recombines TRBV5-1 with TRBJ1-4; tentative D call: TRBD1 (5 bases). This TCR derives from an adult with an advanced solid tumor such as melanoma, head and neck, liver or kidney cancer. The CDR3 region is CASSSGDVRVTNEKLFF. The CDR3 coding sequence is TGCGCCAGCAGCTCCGGGGACGTACGGGTTACTAATGAAAAACTGTTTTTT.